The sequence of this TCR beta chain was determined in a study of cytomegalovirus exposure and HLA in healthy donors (dated by TCRdb to about 2017). At the level of the whole study: An earlier analysis of a few hundred of the donors reported 250 to 350 Gb of sequence data and 117 million unique TCR beta sequences obtained from some 200 million T cells. The study combined high-throughput TCR immunosequencing, statistical association of individual TCRs with disease status, and machine learning to predict cytomegalovirus infection status. Donor age, sex, ethnicity and CMV serostatus were compiled alongside the repertoire data. A separate validation cohort of over 95 different subjects was used in addition to the roughly 700-subject first cohort. Roughly 5 DR-DQ haplotypes were handled as single units for association and clustering because linkage in the cohort was strong. In a later genetic analysis, genome-wide SNP genotypes for about 60% of the 666 donors were used, and that subset was treated as a discovery cohort. Among about 400 genotyped donors of the cohort, an average of roughly 230,000 unique TCR beta nucleotide sequences was sequenced per donor, of which 15% to 20% were non-productive. In an earlier analysis of a few hundred of the donors, high-throughput TCR beta sequencing was used to judge whether each TCR beta V gene segment behaved as functional or pseudogenic. The number of donors typed differed by locus, with 629-630 for A, B, C, DRB1 and DQB1, 522 for DQA1, 606 for DPA1, and some 440 for DPB1. Using immunosequencing, the study profiled T cell repertoires from roughly 650 subjects and related those repertoires to cytomegalovirus serostatus. To study patterns of TCR occurrence, a later analysis re-analyzed previously published TCR beta repertoires from 700 or so donors and added high-resolution HLA genotyping. The later analysis used no new phenotypic data to find candidate immune exposures, relying instead on TCR beta sequences and their occurrence across donors. Approximately 300 gigabases of sequencing data and around 87 million unique TCR sequences were included in an early release covering under 650 HLA-typed donors. Of the roughly 400 genotyped donors, over 65% fell in the genetic ancestry cluster associated with self-reported Caucasian donors. All discovery cohort repertoires had been generated using a single sequencing platform. HLA typing included class I and class II loci at four-digit resolution. The study aimed to test whether cataloging public T cell receptors could reveal signatures of past pathogen exposure. The full study reports these points: In an earlier analysis of a few hundred of the donors, most TCR beta V segments were observed in productive rearrangements about 87% or about 30% of the time, broadly matching IMGT annotations. Three of the identified cytomegalovirus-associated TCR beta chains were confirmed in vitro to be specific for cytomegalovirus antigens. Across donors, most TCR sequences were observed very rarely, whereas some public TCRs were present in many individuals. Linkage disequilibrium might explain the correlated functional status among segregating V segments, but an unknown experimental factor could not be ruled out. A later analysis found that TCR association rates varied across HLA loci, with DRB1 alleles showing the most associated TCRs and HLA-C alleles the fewest. According to the authors, the approach could potentially be generalized to other disease states and immunological phenotypes. This cohort had only TCR beta chains sequenced, and the lack of alpha or paired-chain data limited which features could be detected. A later analysis associated 15,000 to 20,000 TCR beta sequences with specific HLA alleles at a false discovery rate of 0.05. Some IMGT-functional V segments, including TRBV6-2 and TRBV6-3, could not be told apart with the 87-base-pair reads, so those segments were excluded. The earlier analysis of 587 of the donors excluded about 16 rarely observed V segments, including chromosome 9 orphons, because counts were too low. Roughly uniform sequencing depth across donors was assumed in presence/absence analyses, although this assumption may not hold. A total of some 180 TCR beta chains were listed by the study as associated with cytomegalovirus. In a later analysis, several top co-occurrence clusters were reported to appear linked to parvovirus B19, influenza, CMV and Epstein-Barr virus. HLA typing was unavailable for some donors at each locus, so association tests used only the typed subset. When HLA alleles, especially DR and DQ, strongly co-occurred, attributing TCR associations to individual alleles was difficult. According to a later analysis, most CMV-associated TCR beta chains appeared to be HLA-restricted, and the HLA associations seemed to be driven largely by CMV exposure. A later analysis found that HLA-associated TCR beta chains were more clonally expanded and had lower generation probabilities than equally common non-associated chains. A later genetic analysis reported fewer N-insertions in productive TCRs among donors in an Asian-associated ancestry cluster than the roughly 650-donor mean. CMV serostatus was the only immune exposure information available for the cohort. V-gene and J-gene trimming of TCR beta chains was associated with a missense DCLRE1C variant in a later genetic analysis, and the association was replicated in an independent cohort. A further reported finding was that TCR beta sequences accurately predicted the HLA-A and HLA-B alleles for most subjects in the first cohort. The classifier was reported to diagnose cytomegalovirus status with high specificity and sensitivity in both the original cohort and the validation cohort. A cluster of highly shared sequence variants was judged likely to be a technical artifact of the sequencing pipeline.

The cohort consisted of approximately 690 healthy bone marrow donors. At the time of sampling, every cohort member was nominally healthy, though immune exposures that went unrecorded were likely present. The donor tested CMV seropositive and was one of the 289 seropositive cohort members. A peripheral blood sample was collected from each donor, and TCR beta sequencing was performed on peripheral blood mononuclear cells. Genomic DNA was extracted from the blood cell samples with the Qiagen DNeasy Blood Extraction Kit. V ends up 5 bases short and J 8 bases short, with an unmatched junction base count of 15. Via the germline V gene, CDR1 is MGHDK and CDR2 SYGVNS. From its cysteine to its phenylalanine, the CDR3 spans 16 amino acids. CDR3 DNA only is kept here, 48 bases in frame from base 1. The library was obtained by the immunoSEQ multiplex PCR assay. For the multiplex PCR, a mixture combining 60 forward primers for TCR Vbeta segments and 13 reverse primers for TCR Jbeta segments was used. A multiplex PCR assay on genomic DNA amplified the CDR3 region of rearranged TCR beta genes. The amplified TCR beta libraries were sequenced on the Illumina HiSeq System as 87-base-pair reads. On the study's bioinformatics: Across the 670 or so repertoires, a later analysis counted 80 million or so unique TCR beta chains, around 11 million of which were shared by at least two donors. Raw reads were error-corrected and collapsed into unique sequences with a nearest-neighbor algorithm that merged closely related sequences to remove PCR and sequencing errors. To assign V, D and J gene segments, CDR3 sequences were aligned to IMGT reference sequences. For a sequence to be retained, a match of at least six nucleotides was required to both a V gene segment and a J gene segment. Rearrangements were classified as productive when the CDR3 lacked stop codons and remained in frame with V and J, and all other rearrangements were classified as non-productive. Following IMGT convention, CDR3 was defined as the stretch from the second conserved V-encoded cysteine up to the conserved J-encoded phenylalanine. The earlier analysis of about 570 of the donors excluded any sequence lacking an unambiguous match to a single V gene segment. In an earlier analysis of some 590 of the donors, a V segment was called functional when productive rearrangements were above 56.7%, and segregating when the standard deviation between donors exceeded 5%. To diagnose cytomegalovirus status from the catalog of TCR beta chain sequences, a statistical classification framework was built. A later analysis assigned V and J genes by comparing TCR nucleotide sequences with IMGT/GENE-DB human TR gene sequences. Using the TCRdist pipeline, a later analysis assigned CDR3 sequences along with most-parsimonious VDJ recombination scenarios. In a later analysis, every TCR beta chain was defined by the combination of its CDR3 amino acid sequence and its V-gene family, and reads without a unique V-gene family were dropped. In a later analysis, around 650 highly shared, low-generation-probability nucleotide sequences were removed to address suspected cross-contamination and a sequencing artifact. In a later analysis, a clonal expansion index was calculated for each public chain from normalized within-repertoire ranks of inferred template counts. In a later analysis, generation probabilities were computed with a VDJ recombination model fitted to out-of-frame rearrangements, and the resulting probabilities were checked against IGoR. A later analysis scored TCR-TCR, TCR-HLA and TCR-CMV co-occurrence with hypergeometric tests, applying a repertoire-size bias correction to TCR pairs. A later analysis estimated false discovery rates by permuting HLA or CMV assignments 20 times. In a later analysis, co-occurring TCRs were grouped using DBSCAN, and TCRdist sequence similarity was added for clustering within HLA-allele-positive subsets. For co-occurrence clustering, repertoires with fewer than 30,000 or more than 120,000 public chains were excluded, along with several repertoires with anomalous nucleotide sharing. Sourced from immuneACCESS, this table was stored by TCRdb with only in-frame sequences that have V and J called. A share of the clones is absent; for the studies checked, an unresolved V gene accounts for under half, and the remainder has no known explanation. That table is the source of V, J and clone size, and D and trimming were worked out from the DNA. Recorded for this sample are some 75,000 clones; around 79% of them occurred a single time. The ten biggest clones cover under 7% of the sample.

Concerning this clone: Its binding antigen is unknown. The sample holds no much larger clone one base away, and base qualities are not on file.

The receptor was isolated from a man younger than 35 in good health and CMV-seropositive. The chain was built from TRBV25-1 and TRBJ2-1, with 7 central nucleotides matching TRBD2. Sequenced input: PBMCs. The nucleotide sequence is given as TGTGCCAGCAGTCTTTGGGCCGGGACTAAACTCCATGAGCAGTTCTTC. The encoded protein is CASSLWAGTKLHEQFF.